This TCR beta chain derives from a study of response to subunit inactivated influenza vaccine. Study-wide findings and caveats: Researchers suggested that each seasonal influenza vaccination recruits few new T cells.

The length of the CDR3 is 15 residues. Germline V CDR1 and CDR2: MNHEY, SVGAGI. The ends lost 0 bases at V and 7 bases at J; junction bases unmatched: 5. Remarks on this clonotype: Its antigen is unknown.

From the RT-PCR reads, TCRdb called clonotypes with MiXCR, one entry per CDR3 protein. Seen here are 550,000 to 600,000 distinct CDR3 sequences, about 12% observed once, and the top ten hold roughly 10%. This clonotype originated in a man aged 50 to 60 who received an inactivated influenza vaccine. Sequencing was performed on PBMCs from blood, taken on the day of vaccination. The gene calls are TRBV6-5 and TRBJ1-2; 10 bases are a match to TRBD1. CDR3 in amino acids: CASSYSGTGASGYTF. The DNA of the CDR3 is TGTGCCAGCAGTTACTCGGGGACAGGGGCGTCTGGCTACACCTTC.